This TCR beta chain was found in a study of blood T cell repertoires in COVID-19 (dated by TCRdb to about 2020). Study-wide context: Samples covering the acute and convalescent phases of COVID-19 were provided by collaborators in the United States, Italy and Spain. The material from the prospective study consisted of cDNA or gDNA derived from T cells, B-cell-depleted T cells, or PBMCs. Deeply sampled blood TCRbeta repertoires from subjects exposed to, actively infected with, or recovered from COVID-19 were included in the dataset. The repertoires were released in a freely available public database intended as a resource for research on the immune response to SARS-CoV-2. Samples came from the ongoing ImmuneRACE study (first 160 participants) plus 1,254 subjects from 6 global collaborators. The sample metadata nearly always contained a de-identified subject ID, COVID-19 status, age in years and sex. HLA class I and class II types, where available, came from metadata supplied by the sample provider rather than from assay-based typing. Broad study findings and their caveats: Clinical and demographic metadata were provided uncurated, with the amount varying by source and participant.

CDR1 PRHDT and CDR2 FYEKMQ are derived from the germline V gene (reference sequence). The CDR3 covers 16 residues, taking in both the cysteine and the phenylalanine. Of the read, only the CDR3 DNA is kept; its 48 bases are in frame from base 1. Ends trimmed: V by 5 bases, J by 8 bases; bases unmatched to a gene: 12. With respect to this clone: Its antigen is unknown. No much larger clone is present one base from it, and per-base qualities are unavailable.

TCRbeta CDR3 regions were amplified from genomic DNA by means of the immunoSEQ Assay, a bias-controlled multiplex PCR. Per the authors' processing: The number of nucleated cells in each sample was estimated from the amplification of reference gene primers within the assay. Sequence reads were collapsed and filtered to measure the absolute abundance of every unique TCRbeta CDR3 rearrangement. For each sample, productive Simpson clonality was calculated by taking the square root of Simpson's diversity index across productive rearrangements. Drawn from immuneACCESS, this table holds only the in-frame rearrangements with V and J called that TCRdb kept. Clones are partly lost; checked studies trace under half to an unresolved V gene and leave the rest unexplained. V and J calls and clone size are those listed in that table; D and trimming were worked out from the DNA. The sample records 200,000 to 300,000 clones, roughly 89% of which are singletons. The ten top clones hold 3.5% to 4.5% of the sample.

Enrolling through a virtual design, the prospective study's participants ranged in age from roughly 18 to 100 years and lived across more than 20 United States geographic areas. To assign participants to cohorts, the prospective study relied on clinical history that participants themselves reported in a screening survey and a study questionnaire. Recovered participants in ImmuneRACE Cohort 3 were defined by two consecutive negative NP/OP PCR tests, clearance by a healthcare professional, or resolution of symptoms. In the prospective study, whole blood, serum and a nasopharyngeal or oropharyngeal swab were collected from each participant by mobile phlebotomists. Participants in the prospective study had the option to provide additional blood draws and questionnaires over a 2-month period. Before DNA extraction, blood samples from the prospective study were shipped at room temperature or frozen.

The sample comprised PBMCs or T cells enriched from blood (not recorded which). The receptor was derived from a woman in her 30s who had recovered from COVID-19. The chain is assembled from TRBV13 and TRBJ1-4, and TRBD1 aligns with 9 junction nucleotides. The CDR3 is CASSAGLDRGGEKLFF. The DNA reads TGTGCCAGCAGCGCAGGCCTTGACAGGGGGGGAGAAAAACTGTTTTTT.